This TCR beta chain was sequenced for a study of graft-versus-host responses after intestinal transplantation. Study information: Those transplanted obtained multivisceral, liver-intestinal, or isolated intestinal grafts. The study gave all recipients anti-thymocyte globulin induction, then tacrolimus and steroids for 2 to 3 years.

Comments on this clone: Its target is unknown.

The CDR3 contains 12 residues. V was pared by 0 bases and J by 4 bases, with 4 bases between. Germline values: CDR1 SGHDT, CDR2 YYEEEE. General observations from the study: Declining HvG levels early post-transplant were linked to peak circulating GvH clone levels.

Clones were sequenced by immunoSEQ multiplex PCR, and TCRdb holds only the in-frame ones, with some missing. Here the sample spans around 87,000 clones, around 92% being singletons. This TCR came from a human donor who was the organ donor for an intestinal transplant. This chain links TRBV5-6 with TRBJ1-1, with D uncertain. Here the sequenced sample was unstimulated CD8+ T cells sorted from spleen or lymph node cells, taken before transplant. CDR3 in DNA: TGTGCCAGCAGCTTGGGTATCACTGAAGCTTTCTTT. This gives the protein CASSLGITEAFF.